The clone carrying this T cell receptor (beta chain) was counted once. Its specificity is not known. This entry comes from a study of cytomegalovirus exposure and HLA in healthy donors. Study-level findings and limits: Immune exposure information comprised only CMV serostatus. Later analysis showed most CMV-associated TCR beta chains appearing HLA-restricted. In a later analysis, across HLA loci, associated TCR counts were highest for DRB1, lowest for HLA-C. A later analysis reportedly found fewer N-insertions in an Asian-associated ancestry cluster than the roughly 700-donor mean.

The study ran its PCR with 60 Vbeta and 13 Jbeta primers. Repertoires were generated with immunoSEQ multiplex PCR, while TCRdb's copy carries only in-frame clones and drops some. The sample holds 50,000 to 55,000 clones, 81% seen once. V shed 7 bases and J shed 4 bases, with 13 bases lying between them. Germline CDR1 SNHLY, CDR2 FYNNEI. The CDR3 covers 13 residues. The chain carries TRBV2 and TRBJ2-5; a weak D match, TRBD1 (5 bases). The receptor was derived from a boy aged 5-17 years in good health and CMV-seropositive. The sequenced sample consisted of PBMCs. For the CDR3, the DNA is TGTGCCAGCACTAAACAGGAGTCAGAGACCCAGTACTTC. Its protein product is CASTKQESETQYF.